Presented here are 3 T cell receptor beta chains from one specimen sequenced in a study of regulatory T cells in long-lasting Graves disease. Time point meaning: newly diagnosed GD, antithyroid drugs for less than 3 months. Generation of the TCR library employed RNA extracted from PBMCs. According to the study, TCR beta libraries were built with iRepertoire HTBI primers and CDR3-region Arm-PCR. TCRdb reprocessed the multiplex PCR reads with MiXCR, giving one entry per CDR3 protein. The sample lists about 300,000 distinct CDR3 sequences, about 18% occurring once. The material sequenced was peripheral blood mononuclear cells (PBMCs), taken at new diagnosis, from a patient treated with antithyroid drugs. These receptors originate from a female donor with Graves disease.

This clonotype was recorded many times. The chain couples TRBV2 to TRBJ2-2; possibly TRBD2 for D (5 bases). The V and J ends lost 5 bases and 0 bases respectively, with 7 bases between them. Germline CDR1 and CDR2: SNHLY and FYNNEI. The CDR3 has 14 amino acids. Written as DNA, the CDR3 is TGTGCCAGCAGTCCGCGGGCGAACACCGGGGAGCTGTTTTTT. It translates to CASSPRANTGELFF. The full variable domain, in which reference TRBV2 and TRBJ2-2 provide the parts outside the CDR3, is EPEVTQTPSHQVTQMGQEVILRCVPISNHLYFYWYRQILGQKVEFLVSFYNNEISEKSEIFDDQFSVERPDGSNFTLKIRSTKLEDSAMYFCASSPRANTGELFFGEGSRLTVL.

This clonotype was observed a handful of times. V is TRBV2 and J is TRBJ2-5, with 10 bases matching TRBD2. V was pared by 0 bases and J by 1 base, with 5 bases of the junction left unmatched. This CDR3 comprises 17 residues. Germline V lookup: CDR1 SNHLY, CDR2 FYNNEI. CDR3 loop: CASSEAVSGGLQETQYF. DNA of the CDR3: TGTGCCAGCAGTGAAGCTGTTAGCGGGGGGCTCCAAGAGACCCAGTACTTC.

This clonotype was detected only a few times. The V gene is TRBV6-2 or TRBV6-3, the J gene TRBJ2-7, with D hard to call. V dropped 6 bases and J dropped 0 bases, with 12 bases sitting between them. From germline, CDR1 is MNHEY and CDR2 SVGEGT. The CDR3 has 14 amino acids. DNA for the CDR3: TGTGCCAGCAGCGCGCTTTGGGGCTCCTACGAGCAGTACTTC. This translates into CASSALWGSYEQYF.